The next 17 T cell receptor beta chains were all read from a single sample in a study of beta chain features in type 1 diabetes. Sequencing targeted expressed TCRB transcripts, as all isolated RNA had been reverse transcribed. TCRdb's table, derived via immunoSEQ multiplex PCR, lists solely in-frame clones and lacks some. This table has about 220,000 clones, roughly a tenth appearing once. Sequences were obtained from central memory CD4+ T cells from blood. The receptors come from a young man in good health.

In nucleotides, the CDR3 is TGTGCCAGCAGCGTCCGGCAGGGTAGGGAGACCCAGTACTTC. It specifies CASSVRQGRETQYF. V is TRBV9 and J is TRBJ2-5, with D possibly matching TRBD1 (5 bases). Trimming took 2 bases from V and 5 from J, leaving 13 bases between them. The CDR3 covers 14 residues. The germline gives CDR1 SGDLS, CDR2 YYNGEE.

The chain employs TRBV9 and TRBJ2-3; no clear D. CDR1 is SGDLS, CDR2 YYNGEE, per germline. V gave up 3 bases and J gave up 0 bases, with 8 bases separating them. The CDR3 runs 14 residues. CDR3: CASSAAWSTDTQYF. The CDR3, as DNA: TGTGCCAGCAGCGCGGCATGGAGCACAGATACGCAGTATTTT.

This clone has a handful of counts. V usage is TRBV23-1 and J usage is TRBJ1-5; perhaps TRBD1 as D (5 bases). TRBV23-1 is given ORF status, its function remaining uncertain. V shed 3 bases and J shed 4 bases, with 10 bases lying between them. The CDR3 has 14 residues. CDR3: CASSQFRENQPQHF. DNA for the CDR3: TGCGCCAGCAGTCAGTTCAGGGAGAATCAGCCCCAGCATTTT.

This clone was observed a few times. The gene calls are TRBV5-1 and TRBJ1-2, with 8 nucleotides matching TRBD1. The CDR3 is made up of 13 amino acids. Trimming at V came to 4 bases and at J to 8 bases, leaving 7 bases not matched to a gene. CDR1 and CDR2 (germline): SGHRS, YFSETQ. DNA for the CDR3: TGCGCCAGCAGCCCCTGGACAGGGATCGGCTACACCTTC. Translation gives CASSPWTGIGYTF.

This clone turned up a few times. Within the sample, other DNA sequences also encode this same CDR3. The chain employs TRBV14 and TRBJ1-1; 9 nucleotides agree with TRBD1. Trimming at V came to 4 bases and at J to 3 bases, leaving 0 bases not matched to a gene. Germline lookup yields CDR1 SGHDN and CDR2 FVKESK. This CDR3 region has 13 residues. The CDR3 bases are TGTGCCAGCAGCCGGACAGGGGACACTGAAGCTTTCTTT. Its protein is CASSRTGDTEAFF.

V usage is TRBV5-6 and J usage is TRBJ1-5; D is possibly TRBD1 (6 bases). V lost 4 bases and J lost 7, with 15 bases in between. The CDR3 covers 14 residues. Germline CDR1 and CDR2: SGHDT and YYEEEE. CDR3 loop: CASSIRGRRQPQHF. DNA for the CDR3: TGTGCCAGCAGCATCAGGGGCCGTCGACAGCCCCAGCATTTT.

This clone was seen a handful of times. The rearrangement links TRBV6-5 to TRBJ2-3; 7 bases are shared with TRBD1. Trimming cost V 8 bases and J 6 bases; bases outside gene matches: 14. From germline, CDR1 is MNHEY and CDR2 SVGAGI. CDR3 length: 15 residues. The CDR3 sequence: CASLDETGPADTQYF. CDR3 bases: TGTGCCAGCCTGGATGAGACAGGGCCCGCTGATACGCAGTATTTT.

This clone has more than one count but fewer than ten. The chain couples TRBV6-1 to TRBJ1-1; possible D gene TRBD1, 5 bases. The CDR3 spans 14 residues. Trimming stripped 3 bases from V and 1 base from J, with 9 bases between. Per the germline V gene, CDR1 is MNHNS and CDR2 is SASEGT. The CDR3 reads CASSDRGPNTEAFF. In nucleotides, the CDR3 is TGTGCCAGCAGTGACCGGGGACCGAACACTGAAGCTTTCTTT.

The CDR3 loop reads CASSRRLAGEGDTQYF. CDR3 coding DNA: TGCGCCAGCAGCCGACGACTAGCGGGAGAGGGAGATACGCAGTATTTT. The V call is TRBV4-1, the J call TRBJ2-3; 12 nucleotides align to TRBD2. Trimming cost V 4 bases and J 5 bases; bases outside gene matches: 7. Germline loops: CDR1 MGHRA, CDR2 YSYEKL. This CDR3 contains 16 residues.

This clone showed up just a few times. This sequence joins TRBV6-5 and TRBJ2-5, with D unresolved. With 2 bases removed from V and 2 bases from J, the gap between germline ends came to 9 bases. Germline V gene lookup returns CDR1 MNHEY and CDR2 SVGAGI. This CDR3 contains 14 residues. The CDR3 loop is CASSYQAQQETQYF. CDR3 in DNA: TGTGCCAGCAGTTACCAGGCGCAACAAGAGACCCAGTACTTC.

J is TRBJ1-5 and V is TRBV7-6; 8 positions match TRBD1. Germline values: CDR1 SGHVS, CDR2 FNYEAQ. Trimming cost V 2 bases and J 5 bases; bases outside gene matches: 5. The CDR3 length is 15 residues. CDR3 in DNA: TGTGCCAGCAGCTTATCCGCAGGGGGCCATCAGCCCCAGCATTTT. Protein sequence: CASSLSAGGHQPQHF.

Of note for this clone: A single base is all that separates this from a far larger clone, so a read error is likely. The chain couples TRBV4-3 to TRBJ2-1; 12 bases match TRBD2. CDR3 size: 16 residues. CDR1 is LGHNA, CDR2 YSLEER, per germline. This chain's CDR3 is CACSGESSGRAYEQFF. CDR3 in DNA: TGCGCCTGCAGCGGGGAGTCTAGCGGGAGGGCCTATGAGCAGTTCTTC.

This clone was observed many times. The V and J genes are TRBV10-3 and TRBJ2-5, with 11 bases aligning to TRBD2. CDR3 length: 14 residues. V lost 4 bases and J lost 4; bases outside the gene matches: 2. Germline CDR1 reads ENHRY; CDR2 reads SYGVKD. The CDR3 protein is CAISAGTSGETQYF. The CDR3 coding sequence is TGTGCCATCAGTGCGGGGACTAGCGGAGAGACCCAGTACTTC.

This clone was seen only a few times. The J gene is TRBJ2-7, the V gene TRBV5-6; D remains unclear. The CDR3 sequence is 13 residues long. V lost 0 bases and J lost 3, with 7 bases in between. Germline V gene lookup returns CDR1 SGHDT and CDR2 YYEEEE. CDR3 coding DNA: TGTGCCAGCAGCTTGGACCAAATCTACGAGCAGTACTTC. Translating it yields CASSLDQIYEQYF.

The J gene is TRBJ2-7, the V gene TRBV7-2; TRBD1 matches 9 bases. Losses at the gene ends were 4 bases for V and 7 bases for J; bases not matched to a gene: 5. Germline loops: CDR1 SGHTA, CDR2 FQGNSA. This CDR3 is 13 amino acids long. This CDR3 is CASSSDRGREQYF. As DNA, the CDR3 is TGTGCCAGCAGCTCCGACAGGGGGAGAGAGCAGTACTTC.

The V and J genes are TRBV9 and TRBJ2-1; either TRBD1 or TRBD2 may fit D (5 bases each). Germline values: CDR1 SGDLS, CDR2 YYNGEE. The V end lost 0 bases, the J end lost 4 bases, and 11 bases lay between the germline ends. The CDR3 consists of 15 residues. Written as DNA, the CDR3 is TGTGCCAGCAGCGTAGGGGGGTACATGTACAATGAGCAGTTCTTC. Its protein product is CASSVGGYMYNEQFF. Based on the CDR3 plus reference TRBV9 and TRBJ2-1, the full variable domain is DSGVTQTPKHLITATGQRVTLRCSPRSGDLSVYWYQQSLDQGLQFLIQYYNGEERAKGNILERFSAQQFPDLHSELNLSSLELGDSALYFCASSVGGYMYNEQFFGPGTRLTVL.

The chain links TRBV29-1 to TRBJ1-2, with D perhaps matching TRBD1 (5 bases). Germline CDR1 reads SQVTM; CDR2 reads ANQGSEA. V dropped 7 bases and J dropped 6 bases, with 12 bases sitting between them. This CDR3 contains 11 residues. The chain's CDR3 is CSASRGDGYTF. CDR3 DNA: TGCAGCGCCAGTCGGGGGGATGGCTACACCTTC.